The 26 T cell receptor beta chains given below trace back to one sample, sequenced in a study of cytomegalovirus exposure and HLA in healthy donors. A multiplex PCR was run with 60 Vbeta primers and 13 Jbeta primers. Profiled with immunoSEQ multiplex PCR; TCRdb holds only in-frame clones, not every one. The sample gives about 170,000 clones, 73% of which show up once; approximately 5.1% is in the top ten. The sequenced sample consisted of PBMCs. These receptors were taken from a woman aged 18-29 years in good health and CMV-seropositive.

The chain has TRBV7-3 and TRBJ2-5; D is uncertain. The germline gives CDR1 SGHTA, CDR2 FQGTGA. Between the trimmed V and J ends, which lost 3 bases and 4 bases, there was a span of 9 bases. CDR3 size: 13 residues. This chain's CDR3 is CASSFSNRETQYF. CDR3 DNA: TGTGCCAGCAGCTTTTCTAATCGAGAGACCCAGTACTTC.

The CDR3 spells CASSEGREAGELFF. The CDR3 region has the DNA TGTGCCAGCAGTGAAGGGCGGGAGGCCGGGGAGCTGTTTTTT. The V and J genes are TRBV2 and TRBJ2-2, with 8 positions matching TRBD2. This CDR3 is built from 14 residues. Per the germline V gene, CDR1 is SNHLY and CDR2 is FYNNEI. V lost 1 base, J lost 6 bases, and 1 base stayed unmatched. The full variable domain, completed using reference TRBV2 and TRBJ2-2, is EPEVTQTPSHQVTQMGQEVILRCVPISNHLYFYWYRQILGQKVEFLVSFYNNEISEKSEIFDDQFSVERPDGSNFTLKIRSTKLEDSAMYFCASSEGREAGELFFGEGSRLTVL.

V gene TRBV5-6 combines with J gene TRBJ2-2, with a possible D match to TRBD2 (5 bases). This CDR3 is built from 13 residues. V lost 5 bases, J lost 1 base, and 6 bases lay in between. Germline values: CDR1 SGHDT, CDR2 YYEEEE. For the CDR3, the DNA is TGTGCCAGCAGTGGAGGGAACACCGGGGAGCTGTTTTTT. It translates to CASSGGNTGELFF. Combining the CDR3 with reference TRBV5-6 and TRBJ2-2 gives the whole variable domain DAGVTQSPTHLIKTRGQQVTLRCSPKSGHDTVSWYQQALGQGPQFIFQYYEEEERQRGNFPDRFSGHQFPNYSSELNVNALLLGDSALYLCASSGGNTGELFFGEGSRLTVL.

The V and J genes are TRBV15 and TRBJ2-7; D is undetermined. CDR3 length equals 12 residues. Per the germline V gene, CDR1 is LNHNV and CDR2 is YYDKDF (reference sequence). Trimming removed 3 bases from V and 6 bases from J, with 9 bases in between. The CDR3 here is CATSSAVAEQYF. The CDR3 nucleotides read TGTGCCACCAGCAGCGCTGTGGCCGAGCAGTACTTC.

Remarks on this clone: The germline gene is not matched at one end of the junction; a read error may be the cause. V and J are TRBV7-9 and TRBJ2-7; D possibly corresponds to TRBD1 (7 bases). CDR1 is SEHNR, CDR2 FQNEAQ, per germline (reference sequence). CDR3 size: 14 residues. The CDR3 region has the DNA TGTTCCAGCAGCTTGGGAGGAGGGGGCAGGCAGCAGTACTTC. Translating gives CSSSLGGGGRQQYF.

The chain joins TRBV18 to TRBJ2-3, with 7 bases aligning to TRBD2. CDR3 length: 18 residues. The germline V gene has CDR1 KGHSH and CDR2 LQKENI. Unmatched junction bases numbered 26, after V lost 11 bases and J lost 6 bases. The CDR3 loop is CAPPCGTFGGGLVDTQYF. The CDR3 DNA sequence: TGTGCCCCCCCCTGTGGCACCTTCGGCGGGGGATTGGTGGATACGCAGTATTTT.

A note on this clone: The sample contains more than one DNA sequence encoding this CDR3. The chain links TRBV7-9 to TRBJ1-2, with D tentatively TRBD1 (6 bases). The CDR3 length is 14 residues. Germline V lookup: CDR1 SEHNR, CDR2 FQNEAQ (reference sequence). The ends were cut back, 1 base at V and 4 bases at J, with 10 bases in the middle. The CDR3 region is CASSLGTVFYGYTF. DNA for the CDR3: TGTGCCAGCAGCTTAGGGACAGTTTTCTATGGCTACACCTTC.

This clone was recorded a few times. V usage is TRBV6-5 and J usage is TRBJ1-1; tentative D call: TRBD1 (6 bases). There are 14 residues in the CDR3. Looked up from germline, CDR1 is MNHEY and CDR2 is SVGAGI. Trimming stripped 2 bases from V and 1 base from J, with 8 bases between. CDR3: CASSYGGANTEAFF. The CDR3 nucleotides are TGTGCCAGCAGTTACGGGGGGGCGAACACTGAAGCTTTCTTT.

This clone was seen a few times. The rearrangement uses TRBV2 and TRBJ2-5; no clear D gene. Germline V gene sequence: CDR1 SNHLY, CDR2 FYNNEI. Trimming took 4 bases from V and 3 from J, leaving 12 bases between them. The CDR3 covers 14 residues. CDR3 sequence (DNA): TGTGCCAGCAGTGTGACATTACCGAAAGAGACCCAGTACTTC. This translates into CASSVTLPKETQYF.

This clone was detected only once. Here the CDR3 DNA reads TGTGCCAGCAGCGTACAGGGGGCCTCAGGCGAGCAGTACTTC. Its protein is CASSVQGASGEQYF. The chain is built from TRBV9 and TRBJ2-7, with TRBD1 matching over 8 bases. CDR1 SGDLS and CDR2 YYNGEE come from the germline V gene. The CDR3 consists of 14 residues. Trimming took 1 base from V and 6 from J; bases not matched to a gene: 6. Combining the CDR3 with reference TRBV9 and TRBJ2-7 gives the whole variable domain DSGVTQTPKHLITATGQRVTLRCSPRSGDLSVYWYQQSLDQGLQFLIQYYNGEERAKGNILERFSAQQFPDLHSELNLSSLELGDSALYFCASSVQGASGEQYFGPGTRLTVT.

The rearrangement uses TRBV11-3 and TRBJ1-3; D might be TRBD1 (6 bases). This CDR3 has 13 residues. The V end was cut by 5 bases, the J end by 2 bases, with 7 bases between. CDR1 SGHNT and CDR2 YENEEA come from the germline V gene. CDR3 residues: CASSRTAGNTIYF. The CDR3 DNA reads TGTGCCAGCAGCCGGACAGCTGGAAACACCATATATTTT.

CDR3 bases: TGTGCCAGCAGACAGAACCAAGAGACCCAGTACTTC. It codes for CASRQNQETQYF. This chain connects TRBV2 to TRBJ2-5; no firm D call. The ends were cut back, 6 bases at V and 0 bases at J, with 5 bases in the middle. This CDR3 spans 12 amino acids. Germline lookup yields CDR1 SNHLY and CDR2 FYNNEI.

As concerns this clone: Compared with germline, one end of the junction differs, possibly owing to a read error. J is TRBJ1-1 and V is TRBV4-2; D call uncertain. From germline, CDR1 is LGHNA and CDR2 YNFKEQ. The length of the CDR3 is 8 residues. The CDR3 spells CASSPFVF. In DNA, the CDR3 is TGTGCCAGCAGCCCCTTTGTCTTT.

The rearrangement uses TRBV27 and TRBJ1-5; 7 bases fit TRBD1. In germline, CDR1 is MNHEY, CDR2 SMNVEV (reference sequence). The CDR3 totals 13 residues. Trimming removed 8 bases from V and 9 bases from J; junction bases left unmatched: 10. CDR3 bases: TGTGCCAGCGGGGACAGCCCTACCAGGCCCCAGCATTTT. This codes for CASGDSPTRPQHF.

This CDR3 is CASSLDSGYTKQYF. The CDR3 region has the DNA TGTGCCAGCAGCCTTGATAGCGGATATACGAAGCAGTACTTC. This sequence joins TRBV6-4 and TRBJ2-7; D possibly corresponds to TRBD2 (6 bases). The CDR3 sequence is 14 residues long. Germline assignment: CDR1 MRHNA and CDR2 SNTAGT. Trimming stripped 6 bases from V and 8 bases from J, with 20 bases between.

The chain employs TRBV5-5 and TRBJ2-1; 7 nucleotides match TRBD2. The germline V gene has CDR1 SGHKS and CDR2 YYEKEE (reference sequence). Losses at the gene ends were 6 bases for V and 5 bases for J; bases not matched to a gene: 17. The CDR3 has 17 residues. DNA for the CDR3: TGTGCCAGCATCTACCCGGCGGGCTCGGGGGGAGACAATGAGCAGTTCTTC. This translates into CASIYPAGSGGDNEQFF.

This chain connects TRBV4-2 to TRBJ1-6; unclear D gene. V lost 0 bases and J lost 14, with 5 bases in between. Germline CDR1 LGHNA, CDR2 YNFKEQ. The CDR3 contains 11 residues. The CDR3 sequence is CASSQDFTLHF. The DNA for the CDR3 is TGTGCCAGCAGCCAAGATTTCACCCTCCACTTT.

CDR3 DNA sequence: TGTGCCAGCTCACCATTCGGGACAGGGGAAGATACGCAGTATTTT. Translation: CASSPFGTGEDTQYF. The rearrangement joins TRBV18 to TRBJ2-3; 10 nucleotides agree with TRBD1. CDR3 size: 15 residues. V trimming: 2 bases; J trimming: 5 bases; junction bases outside the gene matches: 4. Germline V gene data show CDR1 as KGHSH and CDR2 as LQKENI.

This sequence joins TRBV7-8 and TRBJ1-2; TRBD1 matches 8 bases. From germline, CDR1 is SGHVS and CDR2 FQNEAQ. The V and J ends lost 5 bases and 3 bases, in that order; junction bases with no gene match: 5. CDR3 size: 14 residues. Here the CDR3 reads CASSIRGQDYGYTF. The CDR3 region has the DNA TGTGCCAGCAGCATCAGGGGGCAGGACTATGGCTACACCTTC.

In DNA form, the CDR3 reads TGTGCCAGCAGGAGAGATATGGACAGGGGAAATCAGCCCCAGCATTTT. It is translated as CASRRDMDRGNQPQHF. The rearrangement links TRBV6-6 to TRBJ1-5; TRBD1 agrees at 9 bases. V shed 6 bases and J 4 bases; nucleotides not matched to a gene: 10. The CDR3 runs to 16 residues. Per germline, CDR1 MNHNY and CDR2 SVGAGI (reference sequence).

The V and J genes are TRBV30 and TRBJ1-5; D is perhaps TRBD1 (6 bases). V dropped 2 bases and J dropped 2 bases, with 13 bases sitting between them. The length of the CDR3 is 15 residues. Per the germline V gene, CDR1 is GTSNPN and CDR2 is SVGIG (reference sequence). The CDR3 sequence: CAWSTRGRGNQPQHF. Written as DNA, the CDR3 is TGTGCCTGGAGTACTAGGGGGAGGGGCAATCAGCCCCAGCATTTT.

The CDR3 region has the DNA TGTGCCAGCAGGACAGGCGAACCCTACGAGCAGTACTTC. This encodes CASRTGEPYEQYF. This rearrangement joins TRBV6-1 to TRBJ2-5, with D tentatively TRBD1 (6 bases). The J call is in doubt because the DNA end fits TRBJ2-7 better. CDR1 is MNHNS and CDR2 is SASEGT in the germline V gene. The CDR3 has 13 amino acids.

This clone was seen once. V and J are TRBV5-1 and TRBJ2-5, with 9 bases identical to TRBD1. The V gene's germline CDR1 is SGHRS and CDR2 YFSETQ. This CDR3 comprises 14 residues. V lost 2 bases to trimming and J lost 5 bases; unmatched junction nucleotides: 4. In DNA, the CDR3 is TGCGCCAGCAGCTTAACAGGGGGCAAGGAGACCCAGTACTTC. It translates to CASSLTGGKETQYF.

The V and J genes are TRBV19 and TRBJ1-1; D unresolved. Per germline, CDR1 LNHDA and CDR2 SQIVND (reference sequence). CDR3 size: 13 residues. V lost 2 bases to trimming and J lost 5 bases, with 9 bases between them. The CDR3 here is CASSITPRTEAFF. The DNA for the CDR3 is TGTGCCAGTAGTATAACGCCTCGGACTGAAGCTTTCTTT.

The rearrangement uses TRBV29-1 and TRBJ1-5, with D tentatively TRBD1 (6 bases). Trimming cost V 4 bases and J 2 bases, with 15 bases left between them. From germline, CDR1 is SQVTM and CDR2 ANQGSEA. The CDR3 has 15 amino acids. The CDR3 here is CSVGAGGRRNQPQHF. The CDR3 DNA sequence: TGCAGCGTTGGGGCTGGGGGCAGGCGCAATCAGCCCCAGCATTTT.

This clone has a handful of counts. V and J are TRBV7-6 and TRBJ2-7, with TRBD1 identical over 9 bases. This CDR3 is built from 17 residues. Germline CDR1 SGHVS, CDR2 FNYEAQ. V was pared by 2 bases and J by 2 bases, with 10 bases of the junction left unmatched. The CDR3 region has the DNA TGTGCCAGCAGCTTACGACAGGGGGTTATTAGGACCTACGAGCAGTACTTC. Its protein is CASSLRQGVIRTYEQYF.